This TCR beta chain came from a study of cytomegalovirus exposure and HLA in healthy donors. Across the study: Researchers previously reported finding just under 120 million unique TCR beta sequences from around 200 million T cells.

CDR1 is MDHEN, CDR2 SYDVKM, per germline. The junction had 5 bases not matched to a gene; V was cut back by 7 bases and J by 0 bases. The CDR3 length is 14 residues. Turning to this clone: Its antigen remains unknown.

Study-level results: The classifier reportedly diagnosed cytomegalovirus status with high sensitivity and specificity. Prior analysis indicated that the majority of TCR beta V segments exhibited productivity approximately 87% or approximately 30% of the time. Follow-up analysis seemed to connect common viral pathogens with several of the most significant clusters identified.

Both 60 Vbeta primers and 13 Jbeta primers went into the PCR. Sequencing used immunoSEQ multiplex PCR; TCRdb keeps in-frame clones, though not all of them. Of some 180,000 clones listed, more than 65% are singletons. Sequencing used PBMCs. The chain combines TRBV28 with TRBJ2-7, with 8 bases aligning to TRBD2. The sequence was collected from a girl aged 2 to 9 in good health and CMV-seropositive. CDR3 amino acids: CASTGGGNSYEQYF. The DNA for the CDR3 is TGTGCCAGCACAGGCGGGGGGAACTCCTACGAGCAGTACTTC.